This T cell receptor (beta chain) derives from a study of blood T cell repertoires in COVID-19. Across the study: Samples came from the United States, Italy and Spain, spanning acute and convalescent COVID-19. PBMCs, B-cell-depleted T cells, or T cells provided the cDNA or gDNA that made up the material.

The CDR3 consists of 14 residues. Germline V gene sequence: CDR1 SGDLS, CDR2 YYNGEE. Germline trimming cut 2 bases from V and 9 bases from J; bases unmatched to any gene: 4. As handled by the study authors: Reference gene primer amplification yielded estimated nucleated cell counts. Here immunoSEQ multiplex PCR was the method, and the copy in TCRdb shows in-frame clones only, minus some. The D gene and trimming were derived from the DNA, and the V and J assignments and clone size from that table. The sample has more than 45,000 clones; more than 85% are singletons. The table lists this clone with a count of one.

The sequencing input was peripheral blood. This TCR derives from a woman in her 70s with active COVID-19. The V call is TRBV9, the J call TRBJ1-3; 11 bases agree with TRBD1. The CDR3 loop reads CASSVDRGRGTIYF. DNA of the CDR3: TGTGCCAGCAGCGTGGACAGGGGGCGAGGCACCATATATTTT.